The clone carrying this T cell receptor beta chain appeared once. Original processing notes: Quantification of nucleated cells was approximated via reference gene primer amplification. Method: immunoSEQ multiplex PCR; TCRdb's copy keeps in-frame clones and lacks some. V and J calls plus clone size are reproduced from that table; the DNA served to infer D and trimming. The sample comprises about 73,000 clones, nearly 90% of which are singletons, and approximately 8.9% rests with the top ten. Per the germline V gene, CDR1 is MDHEN and CDR2 is SYDVKM. V lost 3 bases, J lost 2 bases, and 12 bases stayed unmatched. The CDR3 is 18 amino acids. This sample stems from a study of blood T cell repertoires in COVID-19. Background on the study: Sites across the United States, Italy and Spain contributed samples from acute and convalescent COVID-19. From T cells, B-cell-depleted T cells, or PBMCs came the material, which was cDNA or gDNA.

The sequencing input was peripheral blood. This receptor was identified in an older man with acute or convalescent COVID-19. The J gene is TRBJ2-3, the V gene TRBV28; the match to TRBD2 covers 9 bases. The CDR3 sequence: CASSLGGAGGIITDTQYF. As DNA, the CDR3 is TGTGCCAGCAGTTTGGGGGGAGCGGGGGGTATAATCACAGATACGCAGTATTTT.